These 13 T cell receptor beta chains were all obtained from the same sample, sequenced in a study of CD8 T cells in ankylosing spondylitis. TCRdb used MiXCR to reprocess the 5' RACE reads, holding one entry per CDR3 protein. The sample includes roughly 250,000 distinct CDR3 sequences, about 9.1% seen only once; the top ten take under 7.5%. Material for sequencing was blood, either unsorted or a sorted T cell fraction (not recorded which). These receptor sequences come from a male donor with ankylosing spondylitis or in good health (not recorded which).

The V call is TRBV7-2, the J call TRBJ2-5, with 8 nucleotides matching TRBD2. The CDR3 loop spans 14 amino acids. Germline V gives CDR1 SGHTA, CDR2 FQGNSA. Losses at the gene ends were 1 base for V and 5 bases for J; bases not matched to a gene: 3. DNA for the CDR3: TGTGCCAGCAGCTTAGTTGCTAGCGGGGAGACCCAGTACTTC. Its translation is CASSLVASGETQYF.

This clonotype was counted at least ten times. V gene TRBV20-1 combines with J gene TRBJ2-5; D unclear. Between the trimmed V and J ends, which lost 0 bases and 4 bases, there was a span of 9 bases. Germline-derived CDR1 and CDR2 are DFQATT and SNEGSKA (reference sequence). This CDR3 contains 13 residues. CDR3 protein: CSARDLEPETQYF. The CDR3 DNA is TGCAGTGCTAGAGACCTCGAGCCAGAGACCCAGTACTTC.

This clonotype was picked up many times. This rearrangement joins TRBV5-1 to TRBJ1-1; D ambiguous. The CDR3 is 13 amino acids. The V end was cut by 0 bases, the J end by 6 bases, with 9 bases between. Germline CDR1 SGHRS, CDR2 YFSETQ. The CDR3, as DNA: TGCGCCAGCAGCTTGGACCTGGGCGCTGAAGCTTTCTTT. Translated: CASSLDLGAEAFF.

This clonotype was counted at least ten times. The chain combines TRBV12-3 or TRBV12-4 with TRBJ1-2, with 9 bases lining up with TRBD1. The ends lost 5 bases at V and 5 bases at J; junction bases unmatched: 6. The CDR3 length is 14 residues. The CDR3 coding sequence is TGTGCCAGCAGTCACCGGGACAGGGTTTATGGCTACACCTTC. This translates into CASSHRDRVYGYTF.

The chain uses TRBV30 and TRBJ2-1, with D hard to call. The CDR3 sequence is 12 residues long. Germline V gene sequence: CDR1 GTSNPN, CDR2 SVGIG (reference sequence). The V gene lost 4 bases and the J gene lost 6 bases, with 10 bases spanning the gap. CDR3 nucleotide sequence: TGTGCCTGGAAATCGGTGGGCAATGAGCAGTTCTTC. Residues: CAWKSVGNEQFF.

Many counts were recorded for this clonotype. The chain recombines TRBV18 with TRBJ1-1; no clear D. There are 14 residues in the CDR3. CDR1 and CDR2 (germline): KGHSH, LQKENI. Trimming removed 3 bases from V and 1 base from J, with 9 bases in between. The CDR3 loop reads CASSPVQSNTEAFF. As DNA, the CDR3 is TGTGCCAGCTCACCGGTGCAGTCGAACACTGAAGCTTTCTTT.

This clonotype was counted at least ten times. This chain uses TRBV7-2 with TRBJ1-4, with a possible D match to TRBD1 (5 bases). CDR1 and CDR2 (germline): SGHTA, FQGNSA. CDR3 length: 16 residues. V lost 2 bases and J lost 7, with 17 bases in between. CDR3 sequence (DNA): TGTGCCAGCAGCTTACGCCCCAGCAGGGCAACTGAAAAACTGTTTTTT. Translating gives CASSLRPSRATEKLFF.

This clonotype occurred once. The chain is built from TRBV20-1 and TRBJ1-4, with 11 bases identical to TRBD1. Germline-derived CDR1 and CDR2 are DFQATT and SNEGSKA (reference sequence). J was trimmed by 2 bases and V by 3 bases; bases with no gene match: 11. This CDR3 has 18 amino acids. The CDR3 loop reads CSARIRGTGGFTNEKLFF. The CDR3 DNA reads TGCAGTGCTAGGATTCGCGGGACAGGGGGATTTACTAATGAAAAACTGTTTTTT.

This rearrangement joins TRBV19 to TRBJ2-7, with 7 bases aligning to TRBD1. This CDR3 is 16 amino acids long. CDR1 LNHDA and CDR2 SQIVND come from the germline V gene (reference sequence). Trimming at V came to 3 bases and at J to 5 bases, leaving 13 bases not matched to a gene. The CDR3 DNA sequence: TGTGCCAGTAGTATGGGACAGTGGCTTCGGGGCGACGAGCAGTACTTC. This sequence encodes CASSMGQWLRGDEQYF.

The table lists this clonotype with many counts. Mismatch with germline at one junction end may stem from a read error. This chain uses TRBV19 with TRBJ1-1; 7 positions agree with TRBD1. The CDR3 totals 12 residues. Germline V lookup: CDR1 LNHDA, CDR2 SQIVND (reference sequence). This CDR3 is CASSEQGPKMGF. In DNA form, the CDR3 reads TGTGCCAGTAGTGAACAGGGGCCTAAGATGGGCTTT.

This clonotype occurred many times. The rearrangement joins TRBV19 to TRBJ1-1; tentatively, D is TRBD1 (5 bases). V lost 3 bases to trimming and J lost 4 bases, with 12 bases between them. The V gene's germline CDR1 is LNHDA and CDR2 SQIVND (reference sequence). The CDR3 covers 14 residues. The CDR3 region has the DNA TGTGCCAGTAGTATTCCAGGGATGGCCACTGAAGCTTTCTTT. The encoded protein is CASSIPGMATEAFF.

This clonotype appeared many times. DNA of the CDR3: TGCAGTGCTAGTCGGACAGCCCGGGAAGCTGAAGCTTTCTTT. Amino acids: CSASRTAREAEAFF. The chain uses TRBV20-1 and TRBJ1-1, with D maybe TRBD1 (6 bases). The germline V and J ends were trimmed by 3 bases and 6 bases, with 17 bases remaining between them. The CDR3 contains 14 residues. Looked up from germline, CDR1 is DFQATT and CDR2 is SNEGSKA (reference sequence).

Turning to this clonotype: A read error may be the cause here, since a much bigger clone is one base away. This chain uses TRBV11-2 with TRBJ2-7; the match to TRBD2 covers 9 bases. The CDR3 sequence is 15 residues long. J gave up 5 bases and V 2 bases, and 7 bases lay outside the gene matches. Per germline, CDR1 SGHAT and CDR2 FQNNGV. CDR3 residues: CASSLSRGGFNEQYF. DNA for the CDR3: TGTGCCAGCAGCTTATCGCGGGGGGGGTTCAACGAGCAGTACTTC.